These 30 T cell receptor beta chains were sequenced from one sample in a study of beta chain features in type 1 diabetes. Study conclusions and caveats: There was a moderate but significant shortening of TCRB CDR3s in all four CD4+ subsets of Type 1 diabetes patients.

Investigators reverse transcribed all isolated RNA, so they sequenced expressed TCRB transcripts. Repertoires were generated with immunoSEQ multiplex PCR, while TCRdb's copy carries only in-frame clones and drops some. The data hold about 740,000 clones, with roughly 13% observed a single time. No antigen is known for these receptors. Sequenced sample: naive CD4+ T cells from blood. The receptors come from a man aged 18 to 30 with type 1 diabetes.

CDR3: CASSYWRGGDEQFF. CDR3 coding DNA: TGTGCCAGCAGTTACTGGAGGGGCGGTGATGAGCAGTTCTTC. This chain uses TRBV6-5 with TRBJ2-1; perhaps TRBD2 as D (6 bases). CDR3 length: 14 residues. CDR1 and CDR2 (germline): MNHEY, SVGAGI. Deletions cut 1 base from V and 8 bases from J, with 12 bases between.

The chain recombines TRBV7-9 with TRBJ2-5; D not certain. The germline gives CDR1 SEHNR, CDR2 FQNEAQ (reference sequence). The CDR3 spans 12 residues. The V end lost 4 bases, the J end lost 5 bases, and 8 bases lay between the germline ends. The CDR3 spells CASSSNAETQYF. CDR3 nucleotide sequence: TGTGCCAGCAGCTCAAACGCTGAGACCCAGTACTTC.

The J gene is TRBJ2-2, the V gene TRBV6-5; D is perhaps TRBD1 (6 bases). V was trimmed by 0 bases and J by 4 bases, leaving 12 bases between them. CDR1 and CDR2 from the germline V gene are MNHEY and SVGAGI. The CDR3 has 16 amino acids. The CDR3 nucleotides read TGTGCCAGCAGTTACTCGAGGGGGACGGGCACCGGGGAGCTGTTTTTT. This encodes CASSYSRGTGTGELFF.

The chain couples TRBV28 to TRBJ2-7; TRBD1 matches 10 bases. The CDR3 totals 15 residues. Per the germline V gene, CDR1 is MDHEN and CDR2 is SYDVKM. V shed 7 bases, J shed 5 bases, and the junction held 11 bases outside the gene matches. CDR3 bases: TGTGCCAGCACTCCTGTGGGACAGGGGACAGACGAGCAGTACTTC. Translated: CASTPVGQGTDEQYF.

This chain uses TRBV2 with TRBJ2-3; D perhaps matches TRBD2 (6 bases). The CDR3 spans 14 residues. The V gene's germline CDR1 is SNHLY and CDR2 FYNNEI. The V gene lost 4 bases and the J gene lost 0 bases, with 8 bases spanning the gap. The chain's CDR3 is CASSGGVSTDTQYF. CDR3 coding DNA: TGTGCCAGCAGTGGGGGGGTCAGCACAGATACGCAGTATTTT.

This sequence joins TRBV29-1 and TRBJ1-2, with 8 bases lining up with TRBD1. The CDR3 spans 14 residues. Germline-derived CDR1 and CDR2 are SQVTM and ANQGSEA. V trimming: 2 bases; J trimming: 3 bases; junction bases outside the gene matches: 5. The CDR3 DNA sequence: TGCAGCGTTGAACCGGCAGGGGGCGACTATGGCTACACCTTC. Translated: CSVEPAGGDYGYTF.

The sample holds a few counts of this clone. The V call is TRBV4-1, the J call TRBJ2-5; 8 positions agree with TRBD1. The closer fit of TRBJ2-7 to the DNA end suggests the J call may be wrong. Germline V lookup: CDR1 MGHRA, CDR2 YSYEKL. The CDR3 consists of 15 residues. Here the CDR3 reads CASKEVGQGDHEQYF. CDR3 nucleotide sequence: TGCGCCAGCAAAGAGGTTGGACAGGGAGATCACGAGCAGTACTTC.

This clone was seen a handful of times. CDR3 sequence: CASSPARHNEQFF. For the CDR3, the DNA is TGTGCCAGCTCACCAGCGAGACACAATGAGCAGTTCTTC. V and J are TRBV18 and TRBJ2-1; D is ambiguous. The CDR3 covers 13 residues. V was shortened by 2 bases and J by 5 bases, with 7 bases between the two germline ends. CDR1 and CDR2 from the germline V gene are KGHSH and LQKENI.

J is TRBJ2-7 and V is TRBV7-2; D possibly corresponds to TRBD1 (6 bases). The germline V and J ends were trimmed by 4 bases and 0 bases, with 10 bases remaining between them. The CDR3 consists of 14 residues. In germline, CDR1 is SGHTA, CDR2 FQGNSA. The CDR3 protein is CASSSQGSSYEQYF. The CDR3 DNA sequence: TGTGCCAGCAGCTCTCAGGGGTCCTCCTACGAGCAGTACTTC.

This clone was seen a few times. The chain is built from TRBV6-6 and TRBJ2-2; maybe TRBD1 (6 bases). Germline V gene lookup returns CDR1 MNHNY and CDR2 SVGAGI (reference sequence). The CDR3 runs 14 residues. The V and J ends lost 9 bases and 2 bases respectively, with 13 bases between them. The CDR3 is CASLSRGNTGELFF. The CDR3 nucleotides read TGTGCCAGTTTATCCAGGGGTAACACCGGGGAGCTGTTTTTT.

This clone was picked up a small number of times. This sequence joins TRBV2 and TRBJ2-5, with a tentative D call TRBD1 (6 bases). V was shortened by 10 bases and J by 2 bases, with 14 bases between the two germline ends. This CDR3 comprises 13 residues. The germline V gene encodes CDR1 SNHLY and CDR2 FYNNEI. In DNA form, the CDR3 reads TGTGCCACCGAACAGGGCGGTCAAGAGACCCAGTACTTC. This translates into CATEQGGQETQYF.

The chain links TRBV7-9 to TRBJ1-1; D is unresolved. Per germline, CDR1 SEHNR and CDR2 FQNEAQ (reference sequence). Deletions cut 1 base from V and 6 bases from J, with 12 bases between. CDR3 length: 14 residues. The CDR3 DNA is TGTGCCAGCAGCTTAGAACGTAAAGTTCCTGAAGCTTTCTTT. Its translation: CASSLERKVPEAFF. Together with reference TRBV7-9 and TRBJ1-1, the CDR3 gives the full variable domain: DTGVSQNPRHKITKRGQNVTFRCDPISEHNRLYWYRQTLGQGPEFLTYFQNEAQLEKSRLLSDRFSAERPKGSFSTLEIQRTEQGDSAMYLCASSLERKVPEAFFGQGTRLTVV.

Worth noting for this clone: Other DNA sequences in this sample translate to the same CDR3. The chain is built from TRBV28 and TRBJ2-5; TRBD2 might be the D (5 bases). The CDR3 extends over 11 amino acids. Trimming shortened V by 7 bases and J by 5 bases, and 8 bases separated the two germline ends. Germline values: CDR1 MDHEN, CDR2 SYDVKM. CDR3 sequence: CASTSGETQYF. Here the CDR3 DNA reads TGTGCCAGCACCTCGGGGGAGACCCAGTACTTC.

CDR3 residues: CASTQGQGNYEQYF. The CDR3 nucleotides are TGTGCCAGTACCCAGGGTCAGGGGAACTACGAGCAGTACTTC. The chain employs TRBV19 and TRBJ2-7, with D possibly being TRBD1 (6 bases). CDR3 length: 14 residues. Germline V gives CDR1 LNHDA, CDR2 SQIVND (reference sequence). Trimming removed 7 bases at V and 3 bases at J, with 16 bases between.

This clone occurred a few times. The chain links TRBV5-4 to TRBJ1-2; 7 bases fit TRBD1. The germline V gene has CDR1 SGHNT and CDR2 YYREEE (reference sequence). The V gene end was trimmed by 2 bases and the J gene end by 6 bases; junction bases not matched to a gene: 10. CDR3 length equals 15 residues. CDR3 protein: CASSLGEGAQDGYTF. CDR3 coding DNA: TGTGCCAGCAGCTTAGGAGAGGGGGCGCAAGATGGCTACACCTTC.

This clone was observed a handful of times. V and J are TRBV7-9 and TRBJ2-1, with D perhaps matching TRBD1 or TRBD2 (6 bases each). The CDR3 has 15 residues. Trimming stripped 3 bases from V and 8 bases from J, with 17 bases between. Germline V lookup: CDR1 SEHNR, CDR2 FQNEAQ (reference sequence). The CDR3 DNA is TGTGCCAGCAGCTTCGACCAGGGGAGGACATATGAGCAGTTCTTC. This gives the protein CASSFDQGRTYEQFF.

Only a few counts were recorded for this clone. The chain carries TRBV7-9 and TRBJ2-3; D gene uncertain. This CDR3 is 14 amino acids long. Trimming took off 5 bases at V and 6 bases at J, with 15 bases between the two ends. Germline V CDR1 and CDR2: SEHNR, FQNEAQ (reference sequence). The CDR3 spells CASSHGGLRDTQYF. CDR3 coding DNA: TGTGCCAGCAGCCACGGCGGTCTCAGGGATACGCAGTATTTT.

This clone appeared a few times. V and J are TRBV19 and TRBJ2-1; D ambiguous. Germline lookup yields CDR1 LNHDA and CDR2 SQIVND (reference sequence). Trimming pared 7 bases from V and 6 bases from J, leaving 7 bases between. The CDR3 sequence is 11 residues long. The chain's CDR3 is CASTEFNEQFF. The CDR3 DNA sequence: TGTGCCAGTACAGAATTCAATGAGCAGTTCTTC.

This clone occurred a few times. This chain joins TRBV6-1 and TRBJ2-5; 9 nucleotides match TRBD1. This CDR3 contains 13 residues. V lost 6 bases and J lost 8; bases outside the gene matches: 7. Germline-derived CDR1 and CDR2 are MNHNS and SASEGT. DNA of the CDR3: TGTGCCAGCAGGCGACAGGGGGTAGATACCCAGTACTTC. It translates to CASRRQGVDTQYF.

This clone was observed a few times. This chain connects TRBV25-1 to TRBJ1-2, with D unclear. Germline assignment: CDR1 MGHDK and CDR2 SYGVNS. V lost 3 bases and J 8 bases, leaving 16 bases between the germline ends. The CDR3 totals 14 residues. CDR3 bases: TGTGCCAGCAGTGACGACCTAGCGCCAAGGGGCTACACCTTC. It specifies CASSDDLAPRGYTF.

V and J are TRBV30 and TRBJ1-1, with 10 bases aligning to TRBD1. CDR3 length: 14 amino acids. Looked up from germline, CDR1 is GTSNPN and CDR2 is SVGIG (reference sequence). The V and J ends lost 4 bases and 5 bases, in that order; junction bases with no gene match: 7. The CDR3 reads CAWTGDRGRTEAFF. As DNA, the CDR3 is TGTGCCTGGACCGGCGACAGGGGGCGGACTGAAGCTTTCTTT.

The V and J genes are TRBV2 and TRBJ1-1, with D tentatively TRBD1 (5 bases). The CDR3 is 10 residues long. The germline CDR1 and CDR2 sequences are SNHLY and FYNNEI. V was clipped by 6 bases and J by 7 bases, with 6 bases between them. The CDR3 region is CASRQVEAFF. CDR3 sequence (DNA): TGTGCCAGCAGACAGGTTGAAGCTTTCTTT.

CDR3 bases: TGTGCCAGCAGCTTTGCTCCCTCCGGGACAGGCCTCCAGCCCCAGCATTTT. The encoded protein is CASSFAPSGTGLQPQHF. The gene calls are TRBV7-9 and TRBJ1-5; 8 bases map to TRBD1. V shed 3 bases, J shed 7 bases, and the junction held 14 bases outside the gene matches. The CDR3 has 17 residues. Germline V gene data show CDR1 as SEHNR and CDR2 as FQNEAQ (reference sequence).

This clone was seen more than once but under ten times. The J gene is TRBJ2-7, the V gene TRBV28; 10 bases fit TRBD1. The CDR3 extends over 14 amino acids. With 6 bases clipped from V and 6 bases from J, the junction kept 8 bases outside the gene matches. Germline V CDR1 and CDR2: MDHEN, SYDVKM. The CDR3 here is CASRTPGTGAEQYF. In nucleotides, the CDR3 is TGTGCCAGCAGGACTCCCGGGACAGGGGCCGAGCAGTACTTC.

The chain couples TRBV5-4 to TRBJ2-1; no definite D call. Per the germline V gene, CDR1 is SGHNT and CDR2 is YYREEE (reference sequence). There are 15 residues in the CDR3. V was pared by 0 bases and J by 1 base, with 8 bases between. CDR3 amino acids: CASSLDRPSYNEQFF. CDR3 coding DNA: TGTGCCAGCAGCTTGGACAGACCTTCCTACAATGAGCAGTTCTTC.

The chain joins TRBV29-1 to TRBJ1-2, with a weak D call TRBD1 (6 bases). The CDR3 extends over 11 amino acids. Germline lookup yields CDR1 SQVTM and CDR2 ANQGSEA. V lost 4 bases and J 8 bases, leaving 11 bases between the germline ends. CDR3 in DNA: TGCAGCGTTGGGCAGGGGAGCGGCTACACCTTC. Translation gives CSVGQGSGYTF.

This chain connects TRBV27 to TRBJ2-7; possibly TRBD1 for D (6 bases). CDR3 size: 15 residues. Per the germline V gene, CDR1 is MNHEY and CDR2 is SMNVEV (reference sequence). The V end was cut by 5 bases, the J end by 11 bases, with 25 bases between. The CDR3 loop is CASSGYTAGTPYEYF. The CDR3, as DNA: TGTGCCAGCAGTGGTTATACGGCCGGGACACCATATGAGTACTTC.

The chain uses TRBV9 and TRBJ2-1, with 13 bases fitting TRBD2. This CDR3 comprises 15 residues. V dropped 4 bases and J dropped 5; count of bases not matched to a gene: 3. The germline V gene has CDR1 SGDLS and CDR2 YYNGEE. CDR3 coding DNA: TGTGCCAGCAGCTCCGGACTAGCGGGGGACAATGAGCAGTTCTTC. Encoded protein: CASSSGLAGDNEQFF.

For the CDR3, the DNA is TGTGCCTGGAGCCGAGTACAGGGGCTGAACACTGAAGCTTTCTTT. It yields the protein CAWSRVQGLNTEAFF. The rearrangement links TRBV30 to TRBJ1-1; 7 bases fit TRBD1. V shed 3 bases and J 0 bases; nucleotides not matched to a gene: 7. Germline V gene sequence: CDR1 GTSNPN, CDR2 SVGIG (reference sequence). This CDR3 has 15 residues.

This clone was counted between two and nine times. Other DNA sequences of this sample code for an identical CDR3. The V and J genes are TRBV30 and TRBJ2-1, with 7 bases identical to TRBD1. The CDR3 covers 12 residues. Per the germline V gene, CDR1 is GTSNPN and CDR2 is SVGIG (reference sequence). The V gene end was trimmed by 0 bases and the J gene end by 7 bases; junction bases not matched to a gene: 0. CDR3 protein: CAWSVQGNEQFF. The DNA of the CDR3 is TGTGCCTGGAGTGTACAGGGGAATGAGCAGTTCTTC.